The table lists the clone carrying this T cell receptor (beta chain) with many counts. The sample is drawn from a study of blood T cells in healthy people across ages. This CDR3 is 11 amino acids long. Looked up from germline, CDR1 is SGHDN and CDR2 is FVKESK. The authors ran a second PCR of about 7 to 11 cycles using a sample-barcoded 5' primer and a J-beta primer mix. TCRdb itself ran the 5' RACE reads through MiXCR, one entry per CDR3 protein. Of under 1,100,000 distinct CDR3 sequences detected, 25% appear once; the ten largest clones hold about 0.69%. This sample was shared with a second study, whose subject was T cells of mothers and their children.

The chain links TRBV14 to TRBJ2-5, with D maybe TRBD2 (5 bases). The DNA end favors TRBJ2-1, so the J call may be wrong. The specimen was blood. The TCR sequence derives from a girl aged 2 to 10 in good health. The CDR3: CASSQRGEQFF. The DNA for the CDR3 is TGTGCCAGCAGCCAAAGAGGGGAGCAGTTCTTC.